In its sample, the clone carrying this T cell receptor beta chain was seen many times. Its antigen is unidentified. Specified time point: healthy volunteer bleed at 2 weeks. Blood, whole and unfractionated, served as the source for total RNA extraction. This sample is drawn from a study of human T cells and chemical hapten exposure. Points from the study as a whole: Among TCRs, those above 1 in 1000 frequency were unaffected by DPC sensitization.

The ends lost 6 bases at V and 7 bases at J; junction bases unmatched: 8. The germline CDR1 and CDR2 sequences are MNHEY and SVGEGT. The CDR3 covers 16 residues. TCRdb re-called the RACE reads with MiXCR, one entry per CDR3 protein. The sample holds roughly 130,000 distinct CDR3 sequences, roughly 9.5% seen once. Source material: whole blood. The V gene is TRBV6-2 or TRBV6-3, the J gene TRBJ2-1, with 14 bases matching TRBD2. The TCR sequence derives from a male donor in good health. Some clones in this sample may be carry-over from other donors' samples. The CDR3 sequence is CASSSGTSGRRNEQFF. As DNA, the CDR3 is TGTGCCAGCAGCTCAGGGACTAGCGGGAGACGAAATGAGCAGTTCTTC.